Listed below are T cell receptor beta chains from one sample, sequenced in a study of regulatory T cells in long-lasting Graves disease. One entry per CDR3 protein results from TCRdb running MiXCR on the multiplex PCR reads. The table includes around 320,000 distinct CDR3 sequences, approximately 15% detected once. The same data also went into a second study, on T cells in Graves' hyperthyroidism and ophthalmopathy.

The sequenced sample was peripheral blood mononuclear cells (PBMCs), obtained at new diagnosis, from a patient treated with antithyroid drugs. All receptors come from a man aged 40-49 years with Graves disease. CDR3s include the opening cysteine and the closing phenylalanine or tryptophan. The D gene is left open where the match is weak. Size is omitted from some rows. Given values are once, few, many or a class for expanded clones.

size: few
V: TRBV12-3/TRBV12-4
D: NA
J: TRBJ2-1
DNA: TGTGCCAGCAGCCCTACGTTCCTGTACAATGAGCAGTTCTTC
CDR3: CASSPTFLYNEQFF

size: NA
V: TRBV20-1
D: NA
J: TRBJ1-5
DNA: TGCAGTGCCACACCGGGCACCGGTCAGCCCCAGCATTTT
CDR3: CSATPGTGQPQHF

size: NA
V: TRBV4-1
D: TRBD1
J: TRBJ1-1
DNA: TGCGCCAGCAGCCAAGCCAGGACAGGGGGCCCGCGAGCCCGTGAAGCTTTCTTT
CDR3: CASSQARTGGPRAREAFF

size: many
V: TRBV12-5
D: TRBD1
J: TRBJ2-1
DNA: TGTGCTAGTGGTTTGTTAGGACAGGGAAGGTACAATGAGCAGTTCTTC
CDR3: CASGLLGQGRYNEQFF

size: many
V: TRBV30
D: TRBD1
J: TRBJ1-5
DNA: TGTGCCTGGAGTGAAGGGACAGATAGCAATCAGCCCCAGCATTTT
CDR3: CAWSEGTDSNQPQHF

size: many
V: TRBV28
D: NA
J: TRBJ1-1
DNA: TGTGCCAGCAGTTTATCCGGGGTTCAAGCTTTCTTT
CDR3: CASSLSGVQAFF

size: NA
V: TRBV4-1
D: TRBD1
J: TRBJ1-4
DNA: TGCGCCAGCAGCCAAGAGGGACAGGGAGGTGAAAAACTGTTTTTT
CDR3: CASSQEGQGGEKLFF

size: NA
V: TRBV5-4
D: NA
J: TRBJ1-1
DNA: TGTGCCAGCAGCTTGGGCCTCCGTTCGGGGCGCACTGAAGCTTTCTTT
CDR3: CASSLGLRSGRTEAFF

size: many
V: TRBV3-1
D: NA
J: TRBJ1-5
DNA: TGTGCCAGCAGCCCCGACGGTACAGGTAGCAATCAGCCCCAGCATTTT
CDR3: CASSPDGTGSNQPQHF

size: few
V: TRBV5-1
D: TRBD2
J: TRBJ2-2
DNA: TGCGCCAGCAGCCTCGGGAGGAGGGAGCTGTTTTTT
CDR3: CASSLGRRELFF

size: many
V: TRBV18
D: TRBD1
J: TRBJ1-1
DNA: TGTGCCAGCTCAAACAACAGGGGGGGCGATGAAGCTTTCTTT
CDR3: CASSNNRGGDEAFF

size: many
V: TRBV2
D: TRBD2
J: TRBJ2-7
DNA: TGTGCCAGCAGACCCGGGACTAGCGGCGGGGAGCAGTACTTC
CDR3: CASRPGTSGGEQYF

size: NA
V: TRBV19
D: NA
J: TRBJ2-1
DNA: TGTGCCAGTAGTATAGCGGGCACCTACAATGAGCAGTTCTTC
CDR3: CASSIAGTYNEQFF

size: few
V: TRBV12-3/TRBV12-4
D: NA
J: TRBJ1-3
DNA: TGTGCCAGCAGTTTGGCGGGGGACTTCAGGCGCACCATATATTTT
CDR3: CASSLAGDFRRTIYF

size: many
V: TRBV28
D: NA
J: TRBJ2-5
DNA: TGTGCCAGCAGTCCTAACTCCCGGACAGTCCAAGAGACCCAGTACTTC
CDR3: CASSPNSRTVQETQYF

size: few
V: TRBV6-1
D: NA
J: TRBJ1-3
DNA: TGTGCCAGCAGTGATTTTTGGGTAGAGGACTCTGGAAACACCATATATTTT
CDR3: CASSDFWVEDSGNTIYF

size: many
V: TRBV18
D: NA
J: TRBJ2-1
DNA: TGTGCCAGCTCACCCGGACAGAATAACAATGAGCAGTTCTTC
CDR3: CASSPGQNNNEQFF

size: few
V: TRBV7-8
D: TRBD1
J: TRBJ1-5
DNA: TGTGCCAGCAGTGAACAGGGGGCGACCCTCAACGGTCAGCCCCAGCATTTT
CDR3: CASSEQGATLNGQPQHF

size: many
V: TRBV27
D: NA
J: TRBJ2-2
DNA: TGTGCCAGCAGTTGGGGAGACGACACCGGGGAGCTGTTTTTT
CDR3: CASSWGDDTGELFF

size: few
V: TRBV20-1
D: NA
J: TRBJ1-4
DNA: TGCAGTGCTGAAGGACAGTCTAATGAAAAACTGTTTTTT
CDR3: CSAEGQSNEKLFF

size: NA
V: TRBV5-1
D: TRBD1
J: TRBJ2-1
DNA: TGCGCCAGCAGCTTGGTTTGGGGTGGACAGGGGGCCGATGAGCAGTTCTTC
CDR3: CASSLVWGGQGADEQFF

size: few
V: TRBV9
D: NA
J: TRBJ1-3
DNA: TGTGCCAGCACCTATGGGACCGCCTTGGTCGACACCATATATTTT
CDR3: CASTYGTALVDTIYF

size: NA
V: TRBV5-5
D: NA
J: TRBJ2-7
DNA: TGTGCCAGCAGCTTAACACGGCTTTCCTACGAGCAGTACTTC
CDR3: CASSLTRLSYEQYF

size: many
V: TRBV3-1
D: NA
J: TRBJ2-3
DNA: TGTGCCAGCAGCCAAGATCCTGGCAGCGGCACAGATACGCAGTATTTT
CDR3: CASSQDPGSGTDTQYF

size: few
V: TRBV20-1
D: NA
J: TRBJ2-7
DNA: TGCAGTGCTAGCCTGCAGGGGGGACACTACGAGCAGTACTTC
CDR3: CSASLQGGHYEQYF

size: many
V: TRBV12-3/TRBV12-4
D: NA
J: TRBJ1-3
DNA: TGTGCCGGCGAGAGGTGCACCATATATTTT
CDR3: CAGERCTIYF

size: few
V: TRBV5-5
D: NA
J: TRBJ1-5
DNA: TGTGCCAGCACTACGGGACACGGCAATCAGCCCCAGCATTTT
CDR3: CASTTGHGNQPQHF

size: many
V: TRBV5-1
D: NA
J: TRBJ2-1
DNA: TGCGCCAGCAGTTTGGCTGGGGTTGGATCCTACAATGAGCAGTTCTTC
CDR3: CASSLAGVGSYNEQFF

size: NA
V: TRBV24-1
D: TRBD1
J: TRBJ2-3
DNA: TGTGCCACCCACCCAGGGGGAAGCACAGATACGCAGTATTTT
CDR3: CATHPGGSTDTQYF

size: NA
V: TRBV6-2/TRBV6-3
D: TRBD2
J: TRBJ2-1
DNA: TGTGCCAGCAGAAAAATAGCGGGGGGGGCCTACAATGAGCAGTTCTTC
CDR3: CASRKIAGGAYNEQFF

size: many
V: TRBV27
D: NA
J: TRBJ1-5
DNA: TGTGCCAGCAGGACCGGACTGAGCAATCAGCCCCAGCATTTT
CDR3: CASRTGLSNQPQHF

size: NA
V: TRBV7-4
D: NA
J: TRBJ1-4
DNA: TGTGCCAGCAGCTTACGGGCACATACTAATGAAAAACTGTTTTTT
CDR3: CASSLRAHTNEKLFF

size: few
V: TRBV29-1
D: TRBD1
J: TRBJ2-3
DNA: TGCAGCGGAAGGGACAGGGGGTACGGCACAGATACGCAGTATTTT
CDR3: CSGRDRGYGTDTQYF

size: NA
V: TRBV5-1
D: NA
J: TRBJ2-1
DNA: TGCGCCAGCAGCTTGGTAGAGGGGCAAGGCTACAATGAGCAGTTCTTC
CDR3: CASSLVEGQGYNEQFF

size: NA
V: TRBV18
D: NA
J: TRBJ2-5
DNA: TGTGCCAGCTCACAGAGGATGCCCGCCCAGGGAAAAGAGACCCAGTACTTC
CDR3: CASSQRMPAQGKETQYF

size: many
V: TRBV20-1
D: TRBD1
J: TRBJ1-5
DNA: TGCAGTGCAAGAAGCGGGACAGTTAGCAATCAGCCCCAGCATTTT
CDR3: CSARSGTVSNQPQHF

size: many
V: TRBV5-1
D: TRBD1
J: TRBJ2-7
DNA: TGCGCCAGCAGCTTAGAAAGGGGGCATGGGGAGCAGTACTTC
CDR3: CASSLERGHGEQYF

size: many
V: TRBV11-2
D: NA
J: TRBJ2-7
DNA: TGTGCCAGCAGCCCCTCGGCAGCTTCATCCTACGAGCAGTACTTC
CDR3: CASSPSAASSYEQYF

size: many
V: TRBV30
D: NA
J: TRBJ1-3
DNA: TGTGCCTGGAGCCCAGGTTACTCTGGAAACACCATATATTTT
CDR3: CAWSPGYSGNTIYF

size: many
V: TRBV20-1
D: NA
J: TRBJ1-4
DNA: TGCAGTGCCTCGCCTCGGGGGGGTGATGAAAAACTGTTTTTT
CDR3: CSASPRGGDEKLFF

size: many
V: TRBV20-1
D: NA
J: TRBJ1-1
DNA: TGCAGTGCTAGAGTACGGAGGCAGTTCGACACTGAAGCTTTCTTT
CDR3: CSARVRRQFDTEAFF

size: many
V: TRBV30
D: NA
J: TRBJ2-7
DNA: TGTGCCACCCCCGGGGGGGACAGCTCCTACGAGCAGTACTTC
CDR3: CATPGGDSSYEQYF

size: many
V: TRBV30
D: TRBD1
J: TRBJ1-1
DNA: TGTGCCTGGAGTGTTCACAGGGGCCGCACTGAAGCTTTCTTT
CDR3: CAWSVHRGRTEAFF

size: NA
V: TRBV5-1
D: TRBD1
J: TRBJ2-2
DNA: TGCGCCAGCAGCTTGGCGCCACAGGGGGCCGCGAACACCGGGGAGCTGTTTTTT
CDR3: CASSLAPQGAANTGELFF

size: NA
V: TRBV11-2
D: NA
J: TRBJ2-7
DNA: TGTGCCAGCAGCTTAGATCCGGGGGACGAGCAGTACTTC
CDR3: CASSLDPGDEQYF

size: few
V: TRBV7-6
D: NA
J: TRBJ2-7
DNA: TGTGCCAGCAGCTCGCGCTTCTCCTACGAGCAGTACTTC
CDR3: CASSSRFSYEQYF

size: NA
V: TRBV6-1
D: TRBD1
J: TRBJ2-6
DNA: TGTGCCAGCACCACAGGGGCTGGGGCCAACGTCCTGACTTTC
CDR3: CASTTGAGANVLTF

size: NA
V: TRBV20-1
D: TRBD1
J: TRBJ1-5
DNA: TGCAGTGCCGTTACAGGGGATCAGCCCCAGCATTTT
CDR3: CSAVTGDQPQHF

size: NA
V: TRBV12-3/TRBV12-4
D: TRBD1
J: TRBJ1-5
DNA: TGTGCCAGCAGTCCCCCAGGGGGAGTCGAACAGCCCCAGCATTTT
CDR3: CASSPPGGVEQPQHF

size: few
V: TRBV15
D: TRBD2
J: TRBJ2-1
DNA: TGTGCCACCAGCAGACTAGCGGGGGATAATGAGCAGTTCTTC
CDR3: CATSRLAGDNEQFF

size: many
V: TRBV5-1
D: TRBD1
J: TRBJ1-6
DNA: TGCGCCAGCAGCTTGGCTGGACAGGATCTAGGTTCACCCCTCCACTTT
CDR3: CASSLAGQDLGSPLHF

size: NA
V: TRBV28
D: NA
J: TRBJ2-5
DNA: TGTGCCAGCAGCCCGACCCAGGAGGGGCTCGGGGAGACCCAGTACTTC
CDR3: CASSPTQEGLGETQYF

size: many
V: TRBV18
D: NA
J: TRBJ1-1
DNA: TGTGCCAGCTCACCTATGACTTTGGGGGGAGCGAACACTGAAGCTTTCTTT
CDR3: CASSPMTLGGANTEAFF

size: many
V: TRBV7-9
D: NA
J: TRBJ2-1
DNA: TGTGCCAGCAGCTTAGTGGCCAATGAGCAGTTCTTC
CDR3: CASSLVANEQFF

size: many
V: TRBV6-5
D: NA
J: TRBJ2-1
DNA: TGTGCCAGCAGTTACTTCGGGACGCAGGGGAGGTTCTTC
CDR3: CASSYFGTQGRFF

size: many
V: TRBV12-3/TRBV12-4
D: NA
J: TRBJ1-2
DNA: TGTGCCAGCAGTTTCAGGGACCCCTATGGCTACACCTTC
CDR3: CASSFRDPYGYTF

size: NA
V: TRBV10-1
D: NA
J: TRBJ1-5
DNA: TGCGCCAGCAGTGTCCAGCCCCAGCATTTT
CDR3: CASSVQPQHF

size: many
V: TRBV30
D: NA
J: TRBJ2-5
DNA: TGTGCCTGGAGTGTACAAGGAGGTTTAGGAGAGACCCAGTACTTC
CDR3: CAWSVQGGLGETQYF

size: many
V: TRBV7-9
D: TRBD1
J: TRBJ1-1
DNA: TGTGCCAGCAGCTCTCGGACAGGGGAGGTCACTGAAGCTTTCTTT
CDR3: CASSSRTGEVTEAFF